This is a list of T cell receptor beta chains from one sample in a study of blood T cell repertoires in COVID-19. TCRdb keeps only in-frame clones here, not all; method: immunoSEQ multiplex PCR. Of about 210,000 clones listed, just over 90% are singletons. The sequenced sample consisted of peripheral blood. These receptors originate from a man aged 25-40 years with acute or convalescent COVID-19. Each CDR3 is given with its conserved first and last residue. The D gene is left open where the match is weak. Expanded clones are given a class, and other clones once, few, many or no size at all.

V gene: TRBV30
J gene: TRBJ2-1
D gene: TRBD2
clone size: .
CDR3 protein: CAWSGGSGVREQFF
CDR3 DNA: TGTGCCTGGAGTGGTGGGAGCGGGGTACGCGAGCAGTTCTTC

V gene: TRBV12-3/TRBV12-4
J gene: TRBJ2-7
D gene: .
clone size: .
CDR3 protein: CASSFRVAEQYF
CDR3 DNA: TGTGCCAGCAGTTTCCGAGTTGCCGAGCAGTACTTC

V gene: TRBV19
J gene: TRBJ1-1
D gene: .
clone size: .
CDR3 protein: CASSIHRVPEAFF
CDR3 DNA: TGTGCCAGTAGTATCCACAGGGTTCCCGAAGCTTTCTTT

V gene: TRBV23-1
J gene: TRBJ2-5
D gene: .
clone size: .
CDR3 protein: CASSQSRRARDFPETQYF
CDR3 DNA: TGCGCCAGCAGTCAATCGAGGAGGGCAAGGGATTTCCCGGAGACCCAGTACTTC

V gene: TRBV7-2
J gene: TRBJ2-7
D gene: TRBD2
clone size: .
CDR3 protein: CASSVGSGTTVYEQYF
CDR3 DNA: TGTGCCAGCAGCGTTGGATCCGGGACTACCGTCTACGAGCAGTACTTC

V gene: TRBV28
J gene: TRBJ2-2
D gene: TRBD2
clone size: .
CDR3 protein: CASSRAGYTGELFF
CDR3 DNA: TGTGCCAGCAGTAGAGCGGGGTACACCGGGGAGCTGTTTTTT

V gene: TRBV28
J gene: TRBJ2-1
D gene: .
clone size: .
CDR3 protein: CASSPGGIGYNEQFF
CDR3 DNA: TGTGCCAGCAGCCCGGGTGGAATTGGATACAATGAGCAGTTCTTC

V gene: TRBV3-1/TRBV3-2
J gene: TRBJ2-5
D gene: TRBD1
clone size: .
CDR3 protein: CASSQDIGPLTGNWAETQYF
CDR3 DNA: TGTGCCAGCAGCCAAGATATCGGGCCCTTGACAGGGAATTGGGCGGAGACCCAGTACTTC

V gene: TRBV28
J gene: TRBJ2-7
D gene: .
clone size: once
CDR3 protein: CASRPGTSTYEQYF
CDR3 DNA: TGTGCCAGCAGACCCGGGACTTCAACCTACGAGCAGTACTTC

V gene: TRBV6-5
J gene: TRBJ2-2
D gene: TRBD1
clone size: .
CDR3 protein: CASSYGQGSGELFF
CDR3 DNA: TGTGCCAGCAGTTACGGACAGGGTTCCGGGGAGCTGTTTTTT

V gene: TRBV7-9
J gene: TRBJ1-1
D gene: .
clone size: .
CDR3 protein: CASSLHLEGTEAFF
CDR3 DNA: TGTGCCAGCAGCCTCCATCTAGAGGGTACTGAAGCTTTCTTT

V gene: TRBV10-2
J gene: TRBJ1-3
D gene: .
clone size: .
CDR3 protein: CASSEAGAGNTIYF
CDR3 DNA: TGCGCCAGCAGTGAAGCAGGGGCTGGAAACACCATATATTTT

V gene: TRBV5-6
J gene: TRBJ2-5
D gene: .
clone size: .
CDR3 protein: CASSLDGRGTQYF
CDR3 DNA: TGTGCCAGCAGCTTGGATGGGAGAGGGACCCAGTACTTC

V gene: TRBV10-3
J gene: TRBJ2-3
D gene: .
clone size: .
CDR3 protein: CAISLRDKTDTQYF
CDR3 DNA: TGTGCCATCAGCCTCCGGGACAAAACAGATACGCAGTATTTT

V gene: TRBV4-1
J gene: TRBJ2-1
D gene: .
clone size: .
CDR3 protein: CASSQDGGSAEQFF
CDR3 DNA: TGCGCCAGCAGCCAAGACGGAGGGTCGGCTGAGCAGTTCTTC

V gene: TRBV28
J gene: TRBJ2-1
D gene: .
clone size: .
CDR3 protein: CASSFRTGTKHNEQFF
CDR3 DNA: TGTGCCAGCAGTTTTAGAACAGGAACGAAACACAATGAGCAGTTCTTC

V gene: TRBV28
J gene: TRBJ1-1
D gene: .
clone size: .
CDR3 protein: CASRLGHRNTEAFF
CDR3 DNA: TGTGCCAGCAGGTTGGGACACCGGAACACTGAAGCTTTCTTT

V gene: TRBV5-1
J gene: TRBJ1-1
D gene: TRBD1
clone size: .
CDR3 protein: CASSSQVTGVATEAFF
CDR3 DNA: TGCGCCAGCAGCTCCCAGGTTACAGGGGTGGCCACTGAAGCTTTCTTT

V gene: TRBV28
J gene: TRBJ2-1
D gene: .
clone size: .
CDR3 protein: CASSLVARVNEQFF
CDR3 DNA: TGTGCCAGCAGTTTAGTCGCTAGAGTCAATGAGCAGTTCTTC

V gene: TRBV5-1
J gene: TRBJ2-3
D gene: .
clone size: .
CDR3 protein: CASSLAPGTDTQYF
CDR3 DNA: TGCGCCAGCAGCTTGGCGCCAGGCACAGATACGCAGTATTTT

V gene: TRBV28
J gene: TRBJ1-2
D gene: TRBD1
clone size: .
CDR3 protein: CASSKGQGAYYGYTF
CDR3 DNA: TGTGCCAGCAGTAAAGGACAGGGGGCTTACTATGGCTACACCTTC

V gene: TRBV5-4
J gene: TRBJ1-4
D gene: .
clone size: .
CDR3 protein: CATTPATNEKLFF
CDR3 DNA: TGTGCCACCACACCCGCAACTAATGAAAAACTGTTTTTT

V gene: TRBV19
J gene: TRBJ1-2
D gene: .
clone size: .
CDR3 protein: CASSIPTRDYGYTF
CDR3 DNA: TGTGCCAGTAGTATCCCGACTCGAGACTATGGCTACACCTTC

V gene: TRBV28
J gene: TRBJ1-2
D gene: .
clone size: .
CDR3 protein: CASSLRQHYGYTF
CDR3 DNA: TGTGCCAGCAGTTTAAGACAGCACTATGGCTACACCTTC

V gene: TRBV4-1
J gene: TRBJ1-1
D gene: .
clone size: .
CDR3 protein: CASSPELKKQGRTEAFF
CDR3 DNA: TGCGCCAGCAGCCCCGAGTTGAAAAAACAGGGAAGGACTGAAGCTTTCTTT

V gene: TRBV11-2
J gene: TRBJ1-6
D gene: .
clone size: .
CDR3 protein: CASSLGKGANNSPLHF
CDR3 DNA: TGTGCCAGCAGCTTAGGCAAGGGAGCGAATAATTCACCCCTCCACTTT

V gene: TRBV9
J gene: TRBJ2-3
D gene: TRBD2
clone size: .
CDR3 protein: CASSVVGGGGDTQYF
CDR3 DNA: TGTGCCAGCAGCGTAGTGGGCGGGGGAGGGGATACGCAGTATTTT

V gene: TRBV19
J gene: TRBJ2-3
D gene: .
clone size: .
CDR3 protein: CASSPESFWTTDTQYF
CDR3 DNA: TGTGCCAGTAGCCCAGAGTCCTTCTGGACAACAGATACGCAGTATTTT

V gene: TRBV6-2/TRBV6-3
J gene: TRBJ2-3
D gene: TRBD2
clone size: once
CDR3 protein: CASSALSLAGGPHF
CDR3 DNA: TGTGCCAGCAGTGCTCTTTCGTTAGCGGGGGGGCCCCATTTT

V gene: TRBV27
J gene: TRBJ2-7
D gene: .
clone size: .
CDR3 protein: CASTYMQGRFSDEQYF
CDR3 DNA: TGTGCCAGCACCTACATGCAGGGTCGATTTTCTGACGAGCAGTACTTC

V gene: TRBV11-3
J gene: TRBJ2-1
D gene: .
clone size: .
CDR3 protein: CASSLDSRGGEQFF
CDR3 DNA: TGTGCCAGCAGCTTAGACTCCCGGGGAGGTGAGCAGTTCTTC

V gene: TRBV29-1
J gene: TRBJ1-1
D gene: .
clone size: .
CDR3 protein: CSVDPHRVLNTEAFF
CDR3 DNA: TGCAGCGTTGATCCACACAGGGTGTTGAACACTGAAGCTTTCTTT

V gene: TRBV30
J gene: TRBJ2-1
D gene: .
clone size: .
CDR3 protein: CAWGGATQFF
CDR3 DNA: TGTGCCTGGGGGGGGGCTACTCAGTTCTTC

V gene: TRBV5-6
J gene: TRBJ2-7
D gene: .
clone size: once
CDR3 protein: CASSSTPSGGEGDEQYF
CDR3 DNA: TGTGCCAGCAGCTCGACCCCCAGCGGCGGAGAGGGCGACGAGCAGTACTTC

V gene: TRBV28
J gene: TRBJ1-2
D gene: .
clone size: .
CDR3 protein: CASSTPGRGVDGYTF
CDR3 DNA: TGTGCCAGCAGTACCCCGGGGAGGGGTGTCGATGGCTACACCTTC

V gene: TRBV5-1
J gene: TRBJ1-2
D gene: .
clone size: .
CDR3 protein: CASSQNGGDYGYTF
CDR3 DNA: TGCGCCAGCAGTCAAAACGGGGGGGACTATGGCTACACCTTC

V gene: TRBV12-3/TRBV12-4
J gene: TRBJ2-2
D gene: .
clone size: .
CDR3 protein: CASSLHSGELFF
CDR3 DNA: TGTGCCAGCAGTCTCCACTCCGGGGAGCTGTTTTTT